This T cell receptor beta chain was observed in a study of identifying expanded T cells in peripheral blood. Study findings and constraints: Technical replicates showed approximately 1.2 changed clones; two weeks about 16; four weeks 19.

The repertoire was sequenced with immunoSEQ multiplex PCR; TCRdb's copy has only in-frame clones and lacks some. The sample contains about 85,000 clones, more than 75% of which appear only once. CDR3 size: 14 residues. Germline trimming cut 5 bases from V and 3 bases from J; bases unmatched to any gene: 6. The germline V gene encodes CDR1 SGHAT and CDR2 FQNNGV. During the collection period, no donor immune events like infections were recorded. In the case of this clone: Antigen: not known.

The sequence derives from a person aged 18 to 70 in good health. Sequenced sample: blood. The chain joins TRBV11-2 to TRBJ2-7; 8 nucleotides line up with TRBD1. CDR3 DNA sequence: TGTGCCAGCAGCGTAGGTGGACAGGGCTACGAGCAGTACTTC. This gives the protein CASSVGGQGYEQYF. The full variable domain, its missing parts supplied by reference TRBV11-2 and TRBJ2-7, is EAGVAQSPRYKIIEKRQSVAFWCNPISGHATLYWYQQILGQGPKLLIQFQNNGVVDDSQLPKDRFSAERLKGVDSTLKIQPAKLEDSAVYLCASSVGGQGYEQYFGPGTRLTVT.